The clone carrying this T cell receptor (beta chain) was recorded many times. The antigen is not known. This CDR3 spans 15 amino acids. Germline CDR1 SGHRS, CDR2 YFSETQ. V was pared by 4 bases and J by 2 bases, with 7 bases of the junction left unmatched. TCRdb re-analysed the 5' RACE reads in MiXCR, keeping a single row per CDR3 protein. Of some 50,000 distinct CDR3 sequences in the sample, roughly 25% were seen once. These data are taken from a study of neurological immune-mediated disorders. Whole-study findings and limits: The greatest degree of TCR clonal expansion was observed in HTLV-1-associated myelopathy, with the lowest in multiple sclerosis, below that of healthy controls. Across subjects, expanded clones had no CDR3 amino acid sequences in common, pointing to private repertoires in all groups.

This rearrangement joins TRBV5-1 to TRBJ2-3, with 7 bases matching TRBD1. Sequencing was performed on PBMCs. This clonotype was obtained from a woman aged 70-85 years in good health. The CDR3 protein is CASSAGQANTDTQYF. CDR3 in DNA: TGCGCCAGCAGCGCAGGACAGGCGAACACAGATACGCAGTATTTT. Drawing the rest from reference TRBV5-1 and TRBJ2-3, the complete variable domain is KAGVTQTPRYLIKTRGQQVTLSCSPISGHRSVSWYQQTPGQGLQFLFEYFSETQRNKGNFPGRFSGRQFSNSRSEMNVSTLELGDSALYLCASSAGQANTDTQYFGPGTRLTVL.